These 9 T cell receptor beta chains share one sample of origin, sequenced in a study of somatic mutations in cytotoxic T cells in rheumatoid arthritis. Method: immunoSEQ multiplex PCR; TCRdb's copy keeps in-frame clones and lacks some. The table records more than 15,000 clones, more than 60% of them present only once. The specimen sequenced was CD8+ T cells sorted from blood. These receptors originate from a woman aged 55-70 years in good health.

In regard to this clone: The junction does not match germline at one end; this may be a read error. The V call is TRBV2, the J call TRBJ1-2; D possibly corresponds to TRBD1 (5 bases). CDR1 and CDR2 from the germline V gene are SNHLY and FYNNEI. This CDR3 has 12 residues. In nucleotides, the CDR3 is TGTGCCAGCAGTGAAGCGACAGCGAGAACGGCCTTC. As protein: CASSEATARTAF.

In its sample, this clone was seen a few times. The chain is built from TRBV10-3 and TRBJ1-1, with TRBD1 matching 9 bases. V shed 4 bases and J 1 base; nucleotides not matched to a gene: 10. CDR3 length equals 17 residues. CDR1 is ENHRY and CDR2 is SYGVKD in the germline V gene. CDR3 sequence: CAISGLHGGQGNTEAFF. For the CDR3, the DNA is TGTGCCATCAGTGGGCTTCATGGGGGACAGGGGAACACTGAAGCTTTCTTT.

The sample holds one count of this clone. The chain employs TRBV5-6 and TRBJ2-3; the D is unclear. Looked up from germline, CDR1 is SGHDT and CDR2 is YYEEEE. V lost 4 bases, J lost 6 bases, and 9 bases lay in between. The CDR3 has 12 residues. The CDR3 DNA follows: TGTGCCAGCAGCCAGACTCGGGATACGCAGTATTTT. Translating gives CASSQTRDTQYF.

The V gene is TRBV5-1, the J gene TRBJ2-2; D might be TRBD1 (6 bases). The CDR3 extends over 14 amino acids. CDR1 and CDR2 from the germline V gene are SGHRS and YFSETQ. Between the trimmed V and J ends, which lost 3 bases and 4 bases, there was a span of 10 bases. The CDR3 loop is CASSSGQITGELFF. For the CDR3, the DNA is TGCGCCAGCAGCTCCGGACAGATCACCGGGGAGCTGTTTTTT.

A note on this clone: One end of the junction is discordant with germline, which a read error may explain. The chain recombines TRBV5-6 with TRBJ2-7; TRBD1 matches at 11 bases. Germline-derived CDR1 and CDR2 are SGHDT and YYEEEE. The CDR3 has 15 residues. The CDR3 loop reads CASSLGTGGFWEQCF. The CDR3 bases are TGTGCCAGCAGCTTGGGGACAGGGGGCTTCTGGGAGCAGTGCTTC.

The chain couples TRBV6-1 to TRBJ1-1; D not resolved. The length of the CDR3 is 14 residues. Trimming removed 6 bases at V and 4 bases at J, with 15 bases between. Germline loops: CDR1 MNHNS, CDR2 SASEGT. For the CDR3, the DNA is TGTGCCAGCAGCGACACAGCCCGGGGCACTGAAGCTTTCTTT. It yields the protein CASSDTARGTEAFF.

Only a few counts were recorded for this clone. The chain links TRBV5-4 to TRBJ2-7; TRBD2 agrees at 12 bases. This CDR3 comprises 15 residues. Germline trimming cut 0 bases from V and 7 bases from J; bases unmatched to any gene: 5. Germline-derived CDR1 and CDR2 are SGHNT and YYREEE (reference sequence). This CDR3 reads CASSLGLAGEGEQYF. The CDR3 DNA sequence: TGTGCCAGCAGCTTGGGACTAGCGGGAGAGGGGGAGCAGTACTTC.

The chain uses TRBV27 and TRBJ1-5, with no clear D. Trimming pared 4 bases from V and 0 bases from J, leaving 16 bases between. The CDR3 has 17 amino acids. Germline V gene lookup returns CDR1 MNHEY and CDR2 SMNVEV (reference sequence). The CDR3 sequence: CASSSFPPANSNQPQHF. CDR3 coding DNA: TGTGCCAGCAGTTCCTTTCCGCCTGCTAATAGCAATCAGCCCCAGCATTTT.

This clone was observed once. The chain couples TRBV29-1 to TRBJ2-7; 13 bases match TRBD2. V lost 1 base to trimming and J lost 3 bases; unmatched junction nucleotides: 3. The germline V gene has CDR1 SQVTM and CDR2 ANQGSEA. The CDR3 spans 15 residues. This CDR3 reads CSVEGLAGGIYEQYF. The CDR3 coding sequence is TGCAGCGTTGAAGGACTAGCGGGGGGAATCTACGAGCAGTACTTC.